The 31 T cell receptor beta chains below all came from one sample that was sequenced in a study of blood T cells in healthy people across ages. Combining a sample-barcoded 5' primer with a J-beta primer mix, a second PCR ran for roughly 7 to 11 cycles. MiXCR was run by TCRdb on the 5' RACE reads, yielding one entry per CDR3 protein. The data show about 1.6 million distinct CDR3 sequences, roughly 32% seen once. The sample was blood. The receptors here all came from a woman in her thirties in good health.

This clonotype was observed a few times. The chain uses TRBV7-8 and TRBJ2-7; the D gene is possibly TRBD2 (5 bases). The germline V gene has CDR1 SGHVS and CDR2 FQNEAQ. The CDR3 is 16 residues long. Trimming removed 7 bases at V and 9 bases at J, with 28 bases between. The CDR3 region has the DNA TGTGCCAGCACCCGTGTTCAGGCCGTGGGCGAGAGGGTGCAGTACTTC. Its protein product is CASTRVQAVGERVQYF.

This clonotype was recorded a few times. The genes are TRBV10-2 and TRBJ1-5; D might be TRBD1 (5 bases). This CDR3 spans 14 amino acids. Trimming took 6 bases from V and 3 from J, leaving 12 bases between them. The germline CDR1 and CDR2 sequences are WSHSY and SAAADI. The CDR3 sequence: CASRTDSHNQPQHF. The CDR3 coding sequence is TGCGCCAGCAGGACTGACAGCCACAATCAGCCCCAGCATTTT.

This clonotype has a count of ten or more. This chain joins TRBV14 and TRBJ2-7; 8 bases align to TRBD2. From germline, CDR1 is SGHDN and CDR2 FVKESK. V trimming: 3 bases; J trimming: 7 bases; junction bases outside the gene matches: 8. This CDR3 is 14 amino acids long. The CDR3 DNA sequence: TGTGCCAGCAGCCACTCGGGAGGGGTTTTGGAGCAGTACTTC. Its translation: CASSHSGGVLEQYF.

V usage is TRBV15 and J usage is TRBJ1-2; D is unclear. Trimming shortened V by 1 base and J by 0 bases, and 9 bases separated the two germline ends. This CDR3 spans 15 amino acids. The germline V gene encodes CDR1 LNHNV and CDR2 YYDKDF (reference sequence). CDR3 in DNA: TGTGCCACCAGCAGAGCCATGAGGGCTAACTATGGCTACACCTTC. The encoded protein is CATSRAMRANYGYTF.

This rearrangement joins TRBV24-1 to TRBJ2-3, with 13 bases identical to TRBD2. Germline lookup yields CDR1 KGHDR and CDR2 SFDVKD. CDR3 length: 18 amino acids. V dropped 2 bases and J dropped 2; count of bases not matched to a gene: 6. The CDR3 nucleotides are TGTGCCACCAGTGATTCAAAACTAGCGGGAGGGCCCACAGATACGCAGTATTTT. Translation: CATSDSKLAGGPTDTQYF.

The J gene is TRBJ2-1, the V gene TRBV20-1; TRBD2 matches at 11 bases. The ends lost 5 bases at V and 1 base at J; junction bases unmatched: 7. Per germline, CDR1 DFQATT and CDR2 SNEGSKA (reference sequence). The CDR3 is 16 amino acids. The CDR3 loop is CSAQGIAGGSYNEQFF. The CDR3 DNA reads TGCAGTGCTCAGGGCATAGCGGGGGGGTCCTACAATGAGCAGTTCTTC.

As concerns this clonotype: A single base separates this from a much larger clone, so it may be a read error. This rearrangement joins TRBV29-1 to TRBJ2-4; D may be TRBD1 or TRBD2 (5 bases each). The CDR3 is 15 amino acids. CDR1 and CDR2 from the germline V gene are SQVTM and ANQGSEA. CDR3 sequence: CGAPNRAPWGNIQYF. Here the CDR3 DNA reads TGCGGCGCTCCAAACCGGGCCCCTTGGGGGAACATTCAGTACTTC.

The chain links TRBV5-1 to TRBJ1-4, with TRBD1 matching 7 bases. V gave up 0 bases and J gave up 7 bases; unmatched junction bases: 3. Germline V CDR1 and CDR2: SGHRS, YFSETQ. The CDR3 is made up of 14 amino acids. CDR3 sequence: CASSLGRGAEKLFF. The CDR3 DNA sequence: TGCGCCAGCAGCTTGGGCAGGGGGGCTGAAAAACTGTTTTTT. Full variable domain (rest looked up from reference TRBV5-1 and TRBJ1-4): KAGVTQTPRYLIKTRGQQVTLSCSPISGHRSVSWYQQTPGQGLQFLFEYFSETQRNKGNFPGRFSGRQFSNSRSEMNVSTLELGDSALYLCASSLGRGAEKLFFGSGTQLSVL.

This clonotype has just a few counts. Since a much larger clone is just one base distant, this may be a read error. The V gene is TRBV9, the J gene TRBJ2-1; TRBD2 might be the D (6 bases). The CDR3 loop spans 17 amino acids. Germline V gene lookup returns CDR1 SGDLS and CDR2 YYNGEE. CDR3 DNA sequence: TGTGTCAGCAGCGCCGCGGGAAGGGTAGACCTCCGCAATGAGCAGTTCTTC. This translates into CVSSAAGRVDLRNEQFF.

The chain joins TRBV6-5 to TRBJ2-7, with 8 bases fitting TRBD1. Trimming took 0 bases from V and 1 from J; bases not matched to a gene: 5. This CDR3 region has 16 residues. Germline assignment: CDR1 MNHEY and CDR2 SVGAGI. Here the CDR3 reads CASSYSGQAPSYEQYF. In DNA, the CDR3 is TGTGCCAGCAGTTACTCGGGACAGGCGCCATCCTACGAGCAGTACTTC.

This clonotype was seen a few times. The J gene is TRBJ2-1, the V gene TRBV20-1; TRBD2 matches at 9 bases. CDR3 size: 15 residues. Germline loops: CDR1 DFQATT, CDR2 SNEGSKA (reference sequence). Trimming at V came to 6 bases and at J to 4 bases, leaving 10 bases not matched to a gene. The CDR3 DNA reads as TGCAGTGCCATAACCGGGACTAGCAAATACAATGAGCAGTTCTTC. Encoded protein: CSAITGTSKYNEQFF.

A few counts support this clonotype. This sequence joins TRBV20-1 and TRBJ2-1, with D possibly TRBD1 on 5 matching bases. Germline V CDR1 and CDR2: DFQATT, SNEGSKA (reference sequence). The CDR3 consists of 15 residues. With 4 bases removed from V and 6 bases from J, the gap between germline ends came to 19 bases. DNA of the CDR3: TGCAGTGCTACTCCAACGGGCAGGGTGGGCAATGAGCAGTTCTTC. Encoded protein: CSATPTGRVGNEQFF.

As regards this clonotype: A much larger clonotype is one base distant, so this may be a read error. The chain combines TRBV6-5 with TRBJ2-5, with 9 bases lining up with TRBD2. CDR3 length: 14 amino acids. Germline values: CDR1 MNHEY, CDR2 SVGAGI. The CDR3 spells CAGSPAGGLETQYF. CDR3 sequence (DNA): TGTGCCGGCAGCCCGGCGGGAGGGTTGGAGACCCAGTACTTC.

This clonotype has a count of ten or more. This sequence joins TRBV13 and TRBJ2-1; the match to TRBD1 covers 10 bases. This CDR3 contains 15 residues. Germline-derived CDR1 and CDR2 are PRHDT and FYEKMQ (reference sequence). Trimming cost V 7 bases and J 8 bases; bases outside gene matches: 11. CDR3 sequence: CASISSGDRGDEQFF. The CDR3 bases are TGTGCCAGCATCTCGTCCGGGGACAGGGGCGATGAGCAGTTCTTC.

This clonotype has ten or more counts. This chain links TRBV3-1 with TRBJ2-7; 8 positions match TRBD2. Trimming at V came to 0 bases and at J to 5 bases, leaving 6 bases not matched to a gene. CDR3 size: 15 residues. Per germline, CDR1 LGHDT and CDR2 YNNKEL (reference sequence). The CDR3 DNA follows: TGTGCCAGCAGCCAAGATACAAGCGGGAGCAACGAGCAGTACTTC. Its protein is CASSQDTSGSNEQYF.

CDR3 in amino acids: CASSKDSAMNTEAFF. The CDR3 nucleotides read TGTGCCAGCAGCAAGGACAGCGCTATGAACACTGAAGCTTTCTTT. The chain recombines TRBV7-2 with TRBJ1-1, with D tentatively TRBD1 (6 bases). Trimming took off 5 bases at V and 0 bases at J, with 13 bases between the two ends. This CDR3 comprises 15 residues. The germline V gene encodes CDR1 SGHTA and CDR2 FQGNSA.

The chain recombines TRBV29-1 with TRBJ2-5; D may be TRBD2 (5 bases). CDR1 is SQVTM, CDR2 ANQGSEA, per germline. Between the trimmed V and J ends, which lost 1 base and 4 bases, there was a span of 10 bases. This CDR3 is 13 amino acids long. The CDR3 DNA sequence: TGCAGCGTTGAAGGACGGGGAATAGAGACCCAGTACTTC. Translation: CSVEGRGIETQYF.

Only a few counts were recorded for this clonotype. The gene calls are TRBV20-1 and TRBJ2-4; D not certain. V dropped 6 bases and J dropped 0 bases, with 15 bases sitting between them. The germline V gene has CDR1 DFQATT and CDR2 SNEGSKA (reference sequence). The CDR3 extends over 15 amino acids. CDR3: CSAKPSTPAKNIQYF. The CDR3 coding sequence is TGCAGTGCCAAACCATCGACTCCAGCCAAAAACATTCAGTACTTC.

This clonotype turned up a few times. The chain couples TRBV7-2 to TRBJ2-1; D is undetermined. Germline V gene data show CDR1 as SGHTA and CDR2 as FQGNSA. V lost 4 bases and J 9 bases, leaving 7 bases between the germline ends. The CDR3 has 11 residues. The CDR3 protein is CASSSSFEQFF. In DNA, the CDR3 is TGTGCCAGCAGCTCGTCCTTTGAGCAGTTCTTC. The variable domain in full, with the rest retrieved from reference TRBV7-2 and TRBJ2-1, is GAGVSQSPSNKVTEKGKDVELRCDPISGHTALYWYRQSLGQGLEFLIYFQGNSAPDKSGLPSDRFSAERTGGSVSTLTIQRTQQEDSAVYLCASSSSFEQFFGPGTRLTVL.

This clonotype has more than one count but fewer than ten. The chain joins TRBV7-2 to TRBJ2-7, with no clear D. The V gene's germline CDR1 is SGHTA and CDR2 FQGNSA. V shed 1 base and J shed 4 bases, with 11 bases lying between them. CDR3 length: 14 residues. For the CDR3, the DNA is TGTGCCAGCAGCTTAGAACCCGGGTTGTACGAGCAGTACTTC. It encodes CASSLEPGLYEQYF.

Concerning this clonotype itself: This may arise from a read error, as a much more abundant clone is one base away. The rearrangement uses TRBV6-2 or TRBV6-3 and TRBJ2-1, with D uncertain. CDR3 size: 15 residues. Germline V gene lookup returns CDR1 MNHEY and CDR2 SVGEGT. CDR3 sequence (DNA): TGTACCAGCAGTTTCACAGCAAGCTCCTACAATGAGCAGTTCTTC. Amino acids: CTSSFTASSYNEQFF.

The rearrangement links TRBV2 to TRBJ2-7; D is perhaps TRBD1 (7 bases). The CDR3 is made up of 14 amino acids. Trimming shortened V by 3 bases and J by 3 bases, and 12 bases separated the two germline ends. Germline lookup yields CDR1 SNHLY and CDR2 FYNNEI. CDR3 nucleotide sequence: TGTGCCAGCAGTGATTTCCAGGGGGGCTACGAGCAGTACTTC. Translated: CASSDFQGGYEQYF.

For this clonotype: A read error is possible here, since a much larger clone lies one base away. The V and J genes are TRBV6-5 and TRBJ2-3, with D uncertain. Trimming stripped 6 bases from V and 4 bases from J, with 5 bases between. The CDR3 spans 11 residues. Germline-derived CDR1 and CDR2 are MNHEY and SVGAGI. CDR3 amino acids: CASRPSDTQYF. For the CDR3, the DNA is TGTGCCAGCAGGCCCTCAGATACGCAGTATTTT.

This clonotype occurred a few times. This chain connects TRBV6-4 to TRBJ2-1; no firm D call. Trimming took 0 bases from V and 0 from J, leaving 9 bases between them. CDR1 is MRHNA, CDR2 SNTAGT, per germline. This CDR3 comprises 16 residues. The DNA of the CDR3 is TGTGCCAGCAGTGACTCGAGTCCCCGCTCCTACAATGAGCAGTTCTTC. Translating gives CASSDSSPRSYNEQFF.

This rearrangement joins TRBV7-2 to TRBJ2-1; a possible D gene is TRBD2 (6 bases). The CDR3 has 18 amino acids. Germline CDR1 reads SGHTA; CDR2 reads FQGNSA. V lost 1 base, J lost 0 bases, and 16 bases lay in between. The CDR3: CASSLESLARSSYNEQFF. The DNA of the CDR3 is TGTGCCAGCAGCTTAGAGAGTCTAGCGCGTAGCTCCTACAATGAGCAGTTCTTC.

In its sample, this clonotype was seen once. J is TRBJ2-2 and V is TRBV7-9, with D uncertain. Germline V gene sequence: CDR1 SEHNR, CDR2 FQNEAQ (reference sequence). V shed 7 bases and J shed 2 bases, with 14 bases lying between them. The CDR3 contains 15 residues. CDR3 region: CASKTAKGNTGELFF. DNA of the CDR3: TGTGCCAGCAAGACGGCGAAGGGTAACACCGGGGAGCTGTTTTTT.

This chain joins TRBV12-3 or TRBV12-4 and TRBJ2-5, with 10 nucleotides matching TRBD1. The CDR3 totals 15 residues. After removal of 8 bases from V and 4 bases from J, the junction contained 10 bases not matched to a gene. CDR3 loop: CASGPGQGIGETQYF. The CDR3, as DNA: TGTGCCAGCGGGCCGGGACAGGGGATAGGAGAGACCCAGTACTTC.

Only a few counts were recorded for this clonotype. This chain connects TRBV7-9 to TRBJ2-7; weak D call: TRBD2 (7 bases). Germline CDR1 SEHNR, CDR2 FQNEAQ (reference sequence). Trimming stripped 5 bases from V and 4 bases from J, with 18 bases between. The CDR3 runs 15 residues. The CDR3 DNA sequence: TGTGCCAGCAGCCAGGGGAGGGCGGCTCTTTACGAGCAGTACTTC. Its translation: CASSQGRAALYEQYF.

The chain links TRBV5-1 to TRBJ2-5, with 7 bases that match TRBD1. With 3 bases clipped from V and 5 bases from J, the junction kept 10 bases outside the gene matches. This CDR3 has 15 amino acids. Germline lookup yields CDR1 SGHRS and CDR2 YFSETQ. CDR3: CASSSQSQGMETQYF. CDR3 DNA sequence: TGCGCCAGCAGCTCCCAATCACAGGGGATGGAGACCCAGTACTTC.

The CDR3 nucleotides read TGCAGTGCTAGGGACCCAAGTAGGGGATACGAGCAGTACTTC. Protein product: CSARDPSRGYEQYF. This chain joins TRBV20-1 and TRBJ2-7; a weak D match, TRBD1 (5 bases). V lost 3 bases and J lost 4, with 16 bases in between. The CDR3 is made up of 14 amino acids. The germline CDR1 and CDR2 sequences are DFQATT and SNEGSKA (reference sequence).

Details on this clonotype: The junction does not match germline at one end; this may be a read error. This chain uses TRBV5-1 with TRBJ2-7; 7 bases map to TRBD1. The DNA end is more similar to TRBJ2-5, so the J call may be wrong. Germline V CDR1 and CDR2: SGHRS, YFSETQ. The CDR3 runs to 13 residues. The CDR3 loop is CASGLTGYETQYF. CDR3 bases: TGCGCCAGCGGCTTGACAGGGTACGAGACCCAGTACTTC.